The clone carrying this T cell receptor (beta chain) was observed a few times. Its specificity is unknown. This record belongs to a study of post-analysis software for immune sequencing data. Whole-study results and caveats: Patients carried four or five TRBV segments more frequently than controls did, and TRBV5-6, TRBV5-1 and TRBV20-1 were among them.

The germline gives CDR1 SEHNR, CDR2 FQNEAQ (reference sequence). CDR3 length equals 16 residues. Deletions cut 5 bases from V and 0 bases from J, with 15 bases between. Every TCR beta cDNA library bore unique molecular identifiers. TCRdb reanalysed the PCR reads using MiXCR and keeps one entry per CDR3 protein. The table has approximately 730,000 distinct CDR3 sequences, more than 45% seen once. This chain connects TRBV7-9 to TRBJ2-3; D perhaps matches TRBD1 (6 bases). The TCR sequence derives from a girl between 10 and 17 years old with multiple sclerosis. Source material: blood. This CDR3 is CASSPVQGLSTDTQYF. The DNA for the CDR3 is TGTGCCAGCAGCCCGGTGCAGGGGCTAAGCACAGATACGCAGTATTTT.